This T cell receptor (beta chain) derives from a study of blood T cell repertoires in COVID-19. The J segment lost 2 bases and the V segment lost 0 bases, leaving 8 bases of the junction unmatched. CDR3 length: 16 amino acids. CDR1 and CDR2 from the germline V gene are SGHRS and YFSETQ. Authors' processing steps: Estimates of nucleated cell counts were drawn from the amplification of reference gene primers. Produced via immunoSEQ multiplex PCR; TCRdb's table is partial and in-frame only. That table gives V, J and clone size, and the DNA gave D and trimming. Seen here are a few hundred thousand clones, around 86% observed once, and the top ten hold 5.1%.

The clonotype was recovered from a human donor in a cohort sampled during active COVID-19. The genes are TRBV5-1 and TRBJ2-7; 7 nucleotides line up with TRBD2. The material sequenced was peripheral blood. The CDR3 is CASSLGAGVSTYEQYF. CDR3 DNA sequence: TGCGCCAGCAGCTTGGGGGCGGGAGTCAGTACCTACGAGCAGTACTTC.